This is a list of T cell receptor beta chains from one sample in a study of blood T cell repertoires in COVID-19. Assay used: immunoSEQ multiplex PCR; TCRdb lists only in-frame clones, some missing. The data show some 51,000 clones, with 90% seen just once and 5.5% to 7.5% held by the top ten. The sample was peripheral blood. The source of these receptors is a man aged 35-49 years with acute or convalescent COVID-19. Both conserved end residues are part of each CDR3. The order of the fields is V gene, CDR3 protein.

>TRBV3-1/TRBV3-2
CASSQTGLEAFF
>TRBV18
CASSLTSGPYNEQFF
>TRBV25-1
CASSETAGGRSEAFF
>TRBV19
CASRLENIQYF
>TRBV6-6
CASSSRGYNSPLHF
>TRBV2
CASSEKGGSNSPLHF
>TRBV30
CAWTDRDEQYF
>TRBV5-6
CASSLARDRGGNEQFF
>TRBV7-8
CASSLKEGPQHF
>TRBV14
CASSPPGGGRTDTQYF
>TRBV30
CAWSVGTGNTIYF
>TRBV3-1/TRBV3-2
CASSQALAGGLNEQFF
>TRBV27
CASSLNPPRGSYNEQFF
>TRBV5-1
CASSFPSGSTDTQYF
>TRBV20-1
CSASRGAANEKLFF
>TRBV6-5
CASSRLAGVSEQFF
>TRBV4-2
CASSQGGGNIQYF
>TRBV30
CAWKQGSESYNEQFF
>TRBV29-1
CSVVGTAYGYTF
>TRBV16
CASSQSGAASGPQHF
>TRBV6-5
CASSGQGEDEQYF
>TRBV6-5
CASSPAYYYEQYF
>TRBV6-5
CASSYSQGAGVRTQYF
>TRBV2
CASSGRDRGQTQYF
>TRBV21-1
CASSSPPVRLMAPSTQYF
>TRBV3-1/TRBV3-2
CASSQPQGRYGYTF
>TRBV6-5
CASSRQKPNYGYTF
>TRBV7-6
CASSLGAVGNTIYF
>TRBV12-5
CASGLEEADTQYF